This T cell receptor beta chain was identified in a study of T cell repertoires in cytomegalovirus infection. Across the whole study: Based on public TCR beta signatures, there were indications of CMV infection and of a matching HLA type.

Overall study findings and caveats: HLA-C-restricted CMV-specific TCR beta clonotypes prevailed in the ex vivo response. Carriage of CMV together with the relevant HLA was identifiable through cumulative public TCR beta family frequency.

TCRdb re-called the reads through MiXCR, storing one row per CDR3 protein. This sample has 200,000 to 300,000 distinct CDR3 sequences; roughly 13% occur once, and the top ten carry around 8.8%. Turning to this clonotype: Antigen: not known.

The receptor was derived from a human donor in good health (CMV status not recorded). Some clones in this sample may be carry-over from other donors' samples. The material sequenced was PBMCs.

For the CDR3, the DNA is TGTGCCAGCAGATCCGCCTGGACCAGAGGATCTAACTATGGCTACACCTTC. Translating gives CASRSAWTRGSNYGYTF. The genes are TRBV5-4 and TRBJ1-2; D gene unclear. The CDR3 contains 17 residues. CDR1 is SGHNT, CDR2 YYREEE, per germline (reference sequence). The ends were cut back, 5 bases at V and 0 bases at J, with 20 bases in the middle.